One TCR beta chain is described in this entry. CDR3 length: 14 residues. Deletions cut 6 bases from V and 1 base from J, with 12 bases between. The germline gives CDR1 MDHEN, CDR2 SYDVKM. The source of the sample is a study of blood T cell repertoires in COVID-19. Study information: Researchers got acute and convalescent COVID-19 samples from the United States, Italy and Spain. T cells, B-cell-depleted T cells, or PBMCs provided the cDNA or gDNA that served as material.

As originally analysed: Reference gene primer amplification yielded estimated nucleated cell counts. The data were produced by immunoSEQ multiplex PCR, yet TCRdb's version contains in-frame clones alone and is incomplete. The D gene and trimming were derived from the DNA, and the V and J assignments and clone size from that table. The profile covers 90,000 to 130,000 clones, with approximately 83% appearing a single time and approximately 0.75% taken by the ten largest. The clonotype comes from a woman in her sixties or seventies with acute or convalescent COVID-19. The sample taken for sequencing was peripheral blood. The genes are TRBV28 and TRBJ2-5, with D perhaps TRBD2 (5 bases). The DNA of the CDR3 is TGTGCCAGCAGGCCCGGACTCTCCCAAGAGACCCAGTACTTC. It translates to CASRPGLSQETQYF. The complete variable domain, with remaining parts taken from reference TRBV28 and TRBJ2-5, reads DVKVTQSSRYLVKRTGEKVFLECVQDMDHENMFWYRQDPGLGLRLIYFSYDVKMKEKGDIPEGYSVSREKKERFSLILESASTNQTSMYLCASRPGLSQETQYFGPGTRLLVL.